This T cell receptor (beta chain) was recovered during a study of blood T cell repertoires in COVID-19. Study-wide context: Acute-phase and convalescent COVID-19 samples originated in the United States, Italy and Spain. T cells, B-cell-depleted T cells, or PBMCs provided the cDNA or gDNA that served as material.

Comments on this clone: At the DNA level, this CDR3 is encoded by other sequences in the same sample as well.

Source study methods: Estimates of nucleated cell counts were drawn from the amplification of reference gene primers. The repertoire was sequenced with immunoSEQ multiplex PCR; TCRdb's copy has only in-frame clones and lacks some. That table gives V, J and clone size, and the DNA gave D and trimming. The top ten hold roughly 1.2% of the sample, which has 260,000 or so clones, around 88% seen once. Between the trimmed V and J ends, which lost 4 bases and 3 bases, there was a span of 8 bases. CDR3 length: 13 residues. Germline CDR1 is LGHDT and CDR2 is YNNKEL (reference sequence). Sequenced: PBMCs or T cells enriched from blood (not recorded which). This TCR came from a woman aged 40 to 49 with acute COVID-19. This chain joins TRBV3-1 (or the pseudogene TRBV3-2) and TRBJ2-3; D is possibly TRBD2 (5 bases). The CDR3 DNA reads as TGTGCCAGCAGCCTAGGAGGTACAGATACGCAGTATTTT. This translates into CASSLGGTDTQYF.